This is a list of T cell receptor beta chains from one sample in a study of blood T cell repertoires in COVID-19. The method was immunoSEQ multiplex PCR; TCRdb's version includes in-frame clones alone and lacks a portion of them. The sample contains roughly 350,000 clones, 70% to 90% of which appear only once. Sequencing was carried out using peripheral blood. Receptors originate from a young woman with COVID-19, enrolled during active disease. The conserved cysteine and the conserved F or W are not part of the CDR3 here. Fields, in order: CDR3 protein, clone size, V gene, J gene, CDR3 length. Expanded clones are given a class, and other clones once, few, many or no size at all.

AWSAGSKDTQY	NA	TRBV30	TRBJ2-3	11
ASSLPLGSEQF	few	TRBV5-1	TRBJ2-1	11
ASRSSGSPNTGELF	NA	TRBV28	TRBJ2-2	14
ASSLGQPSTGELF	NA	TRBV5-1	TRBJ2-2	13
ASSPRTSGRTGELF	NA	TRBV4-3	TRBJ2-2	14
ASSTGPQGTQY	NA	TRBV19	TRBJ2-5	11
ASSLSNTRNYGYT	NA	TRBV5-4	TRBJ1-2	13
ASSLREAHTGELF	NA	TRBV4-2	TRBJ2-2	13
ASRPGQVTSGANVLT	NA	TRBV14	TRBJ2-6	15
ASSAPRASGSPSTDTQY	NA	TRBV9	TRBJ2-3	17
ASTRDRGITEAF	NA	TRBV5-1	TRBJ1-1	12
ASSQDQEGYEQY	NA	TRBV4-2	TRBJ2-7	12
ASSLNDGSLY	NA	TRBV7-3	TRBJ2-5	10
ASSSENTGELF	NA	TRBV5-1	TRBJ2-2	11
ASSSTGWETQY	few	TRBV27	TRBJ2-5	11
ASSLDKWGEHQPQH	few	TRBV7-9	TRBJ1-5	14
AWRGQINEKLF	NA	TRBV30	TRBJ1-4	11
ASSLQGATNEKLF	NA	TRBV5-1	TRBJ1-4	13
ATSVPTNTGELF	few	TRBV24-1	TRBJ2-2	12
ASSLQEQSPLH	NA	TRBV7-3	TRBJ1-6	11
ASSLGGAGVGSAKNIQY	NA	TRBV7-2	TRBJ2-4	17
ATDPRGLANTGELF	few	TRBV19	TRBJ2-2	14
ASSQGGGVGGYT	NA	TRBV4-2	TRBJ1-2	12
ATKSQGSTDTQY	once	TRBV6-5	TRBJ2-3	12
ASSLALAGKLF	NA	TRBV2	TRBJ1-4	11
ASRSMGGATGELF	NA	TRBV2	TRBJ2-2	13
ASSIVGGQGTGELF	NA	TRBV19	TRBJ2-2	14
ASTQGKEAF	NA	TRBV3-1/TRBV3-2	TRBJ1-1	9
ASSLLSGQPQH	NA	TRBV5-5	TRBJ1-5	11
ASSHLSGGAVSEQF	once	TRBV4-2	TRBJ2-1	14
ASSLGLGSTDTQY	NA	TRBV5-1	TRBJ2-3	13